This T cell receptor (beta chain) is from a study of blood T cell repertoires in COVID-19. In the study overall: Samples came from the United States, Italy and Spain, spanning acute and convalescent COVID-19. The cDNA or gDNA used as material had been derived from T cells, B-cell-depleted T cells, or PBMCs.

Germline-derived CDR1 and CDR2 are LNHNV and YYDKDF (reference sequence). The CDR3 totals 16 residues. Trimming took off 0 bases at V and 4 bases at J, with 14 bases between the two ends. Per the original data handling: Using reference gene primer amplification, nucleated cell counts were estimated. Only in-frame clones appear in the TCRdb table, and some are missing; sequencing was by immunoSEQ multiplex PCR. That table furnishes V, J and clone size, whereas the DNA furnished D and trimming. Among about 100,000 clones listed, about 91% were seen once. Sample: peripheral blood. The V call is TRBV15, the J call TRBJ2-3, with D perhaps matching TRBD2 (6 bases). The receptor was isolated from a human donor with active COVID-19. The donor label of this sample is uncertain. CDR3 sequence reads: CATSREGGQGADTQYF. In DNA form, the CDR3 reads TGTGCCACCAGCAGAGAAGGAGGGCAAGGGGCAGATACGCAGTATTTT.